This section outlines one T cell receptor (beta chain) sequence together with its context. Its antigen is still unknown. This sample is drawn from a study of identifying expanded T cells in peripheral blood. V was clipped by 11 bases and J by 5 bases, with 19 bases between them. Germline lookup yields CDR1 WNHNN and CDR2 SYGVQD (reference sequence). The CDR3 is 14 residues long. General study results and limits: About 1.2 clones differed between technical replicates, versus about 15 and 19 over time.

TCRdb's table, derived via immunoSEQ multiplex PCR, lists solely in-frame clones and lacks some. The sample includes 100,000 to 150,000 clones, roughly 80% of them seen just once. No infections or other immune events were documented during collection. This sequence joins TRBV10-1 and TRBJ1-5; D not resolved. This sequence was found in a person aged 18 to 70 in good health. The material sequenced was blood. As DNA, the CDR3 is TGCGCCGGCTCATCAGTGCCTCGCGATCAGCCCCAGCATTTT. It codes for CAGSSVPRDQPQHF.